This T cell receptor (beta chain) was recorded in a study of blood T cell repertoires in COVID-19. Whole-study context: From the United States, Italy and Spain came samples of acute and convalescent COVID-19. PBMCs, B-cell-depleted T cells, or T cells provided the cDNA or gDNA that made up the material.

How the authors handled the data: Nucleated cell number was recorded as an estimate derived from reference gene primer amplification. TCRdb's copy holds only in-frame clones and misses some; the assay was immunoSEQ multiplex PCR. V, J and clone size are taken as reported in that table, and D and trimming were inferred from the DNA itself. The profile shows some 110,000 clones, 81% of them singletons. V lost 2 bases to trimming and J lost 4 bases; unmatched junction nucleotides: 11. The CDR3 totals 18 residues. Germline V gene lookup returns CDR1 SGDLS and CDR2 YYNGEE. The origin of this receptor is a man older than 75 with acute or convalescent COVID-19. The chain links TRBV9 to TRBJ2-2; 10 positions agree with TRBD1. The sample comprised peripheral blood. The DNA for the CDR3 is TGTGCCAGCAGCGTGGGGACAGGGGAAGTCGGTAGCACCGGGGAGCTGTTTTTT. Amino acids: CASSVGTGEVGSTGELFF.